One sample yielded the 27 T cell receptor beta chains listed below, sequenced in a study of cytomegalovirus exposure and HLA in healthy donors. The study ran its PCR with 60 Vbeta and 13 Jbeta primers. Profiled with immunoSEQ multiplex PCR; TCRdb holds only in-frame clones, not every one. The table includes 95,000 to 150,000 clones, 80% detected once. The specimen was PBMCs. These receptor sequences come from a man aged 50-59 years in good health and CMV-seronegative.

This chain uses TRBV28 with TRBJ2-3, with 8 bases identical to TRBD2. The J segment lost 0 bases and the V segment lost 6 bases, leaving 5 bases of the junction unmatched. Germline lookup yields CDR1 MDHEN and CDR2 SYDVKM. CDR3 length equals 15 residues. The CDR3 DNA reads TGTGCCAGCAGCCGCGGGGGGCCGAGCACAGATACGCAGTATTTT. Translating gives CASSRGGPSTDTQYF.

This chain joins TRBV9 and TRBJ1-1; D remains ambiguous. In germline, CDR1 is SGDLS, CDR2 YYNGEE. Trimming cost V 4 bases and J 1 base, with 5 bases left between them. The CDR3 extends over 12 amino acids. CDR3 amino acids: CASSTTNTEAFF. In DNA form, the CDR3 reads TGTGCCAGCAGCACAACGAACACTGAAGCTTTCTTT.

The chain links TRBV7-6 to TRBJ2-7, with 10 bases identical to TRBD2. The CDR3 has 14 amino acids. Germline trimming cut 2 bases from V and 8 bases from J; bases unmatched to any gene: 6. The germline gives CDR1 SGHVS, CDR2 FNYEAQ. In DNA, the CDR3 is TGTGCCAGCAGCTTAAGCGGGGGGGCCGGAAAGCAGTACTTC. Protein: CASSLSGGAGKQYF.

The rearrangement joins TRBV9 to TRBJ2-3; 11 nucleotides agree with TRBD1. Germline CDR1 reads SGDLS; CDR2 reads YYNGEE. V was pared by 3 bases and J by 3 bases, with 9 bases of the junction left unmatched. CDR3 length equals 17 residues. CDR3 protein: CASSALGGQGGTDTQYF. The CDR3 nucleotides read TGTGCCAGCAGCGCCCTGGGGGGACAGGGGGGAACAGATACGCAGTATTTT. Based on the CDR3 plus reference TRBV9 and TRBJ2-3, the full variable domain is DSGVTQTPKHLITATGQRVTLRCSPRSGDLSVYWYQQSLDQGLQFLIQYYNGEERAKGNILERFSAQQFPDLHSELNLSSLELGDSALYFCASSALGGQGGTDTQYFGPGTRLTVL.

The chain combines TRBV6-6 with TRBJ2-1, with a possible D match to TRBD2 (7 bases). V was clipped by 6 bases and J by 9 bases, with 18 bases between them. This CDR3 is 14 amino acids long. The germline V gene has CDR1 MNHNY and CDR2 SVGAGI (reference sequence). The CDR3, as DNA: TGTGCCAGCAGCCTACTAACTAGGGGGGGTGAGCAGTTCTTC. Translation gives CASSLLTRGGEQFF.

The rearrangement joins TRBV29-1 to TRBJ2-7, with 7 bases identical to TRBD1. V shed 5 bases, J shed 2 bases, and the junction held 3 bases outside the gene matches. The CDR3 loop spans 12 amino acids. Looked up from germline, CDR1 is SQVTM and CDR2 is ANQGSEA. CDR3 nucleotide sequence: TGCAGCGTTCGGGACAGCCCCTACGAGCAGTACTTC. Protein sequence: CSVRDSPYEQYF.

In DNA form, the CDR3 reads TGTGCCAGCAGCTTAGCGCCGGGACTAACCGCAGATACGCAGTATTTT. Protein: CASSLAPGLTADTQYF. V and J are TRBV7-6 and TRBJ2-3; 7 nucleotides agree with TRBD2. This CDR3 is built from 16 residues. Germline assignment: CDR1 SGHVS and CDR2 FNYEAQ. J was trimmed by 4 bases and V by 0 bases; bases with no gene match: 7.

This clone was counted a few times. This sequence joins TRBV9 and TRBJ2-1, with TRBD2 matching 13 bases. V lost 3 bases, J lost 7 bases, and 7 bases stayed unmatched. Per germline, CDR1 SGDLS and CDR2 YYNGEE. The CDR3 is 16 amino acids. CDR3 region: CASSETSGRAKNEQFF. In DNA, the CDR3 is TGTGCCAGCAGCGAAACTAGCGGGAGGGCCAAAAATGAGCAGTTCTTC.

The chain uses TRBV28 and TRBJ1-2, with D possibly matching TRBD1 (5 bases). Trimming removed 7 bases from V and 0 bases from J, with 6 bases in between. The CDR3 runs to 12 residues. Per the germline V gene, CDR1 is MDHEN and CDR2 is SYDVKM. In DNA, the CDR3 is TGTGCCAGCACCAGGGCTAACTATGGCTACACCTTC. Encoded protein: CASTRANYGYTF.

The chain is built from TRBV19 and TRBJ2-2, with 12 bases matching TRBD2. CDR3 length: 17 residues. V gave up 3 bases and J gave up 7 bases; unmatched junction bases: 9. CDR1 LNHDA and CDR2 SQIVND come from the germline V gene (reference sequence). CDR3 bases: TGTGCCAGTAGTATCGTCCCTAGCGGGAGGGCCATCGGGGAGCTGTTTTTT. Encoded protein: CASSIVPSGRAIGELFF.

This sequence joins TRBV7-9 and TRBJ2-4, with 7 bases lining up with TRBD2. Germline V CDR1 and CDR2: SEHNR, FQNEAQ (reference sequence). V lost 5 bases, J lost 6 bases, and 10 bases stayed unmatched. This CDR3 has 15 residues. CDR3 in DNA: TGTGCCAGCAGCCCTCCCGCGGGGGTGGGAAACATTCAGTACTTC. Its translation is CASSPPAGVGNIQYF.

The V and J genes are TRBV10-3 and TRBJ1-5; 10 nucleotides line up with TRBD1. The CDR3 extends over 14 amino acids. CDR1 is ENHRY and CDR2 is SYGVKD in the germline V gene. With V trimmed by 7 bases and J by 3 bases, 3 bases remained unmatched. Here the CDR3 reads CAIKGTGDNQPQHF. The CDR3 region has the DNA TGTGCCATCAAAGGGACAGGGGACAATCAGCCCCAGCATTTT.

This sequence joins TRBV5-1 and TRBJ2-1; 7 bases line up with TRBD1. The CDR3 has 15 amino acids. The germline gives CDR1 SGHRS, CDR2 YFSETQ. The trim removed 3 bases at V and 6 bases at J, leaving 9 bases unmatched. The CDR3 spells CASSWLTGTGNEQFF. The CDR3 nucleotides read TGCGCCAGCAGCTGGCTGACAGGGACCGGCAATGAGCAGTTCTTC.

This chain links TRBV18 with TRBJ2-7, with TRBD2 matching 7 bases. This CDR3 is 17 amino acids long. The junction had 10 bases not matched to a gene; V was cut back by 2 bases and J by 0 bases. From germline, CDR1 is KGHSH and CDR2 LQKENI. The CDR3 loop is CASSPRLAAESSYEQYF. The CDR3 DNA follows: TGTGCCAGCTCACCAAGACTAGCAGCCGAGAGCTCCTACGAGCAGTACTTC.

The rearrangement joins TRBV28 to TRBJ2-7; 9 positions agree with TRBD1. The germline V gene has CDR1 MDHEN and CDR2 SYDVKM. V lost 7 bases, J lost 0 bases, and 10 bases stayed unmatched. The CDR3 is 16 amino acids. This CDR3 is CASNLGTGLFSYEQYF. The CDR3, as DNA: TGTGCCAGCAACCTGGGGACAGGGCTATTCTCCTACGAGCAGTACTTC.

The rearrangement uses TRBV5-4 and TRBJ2-7, with TRBD1 identical over 11 bases. The CDR3 sequence is 15 residues long. After removal of 1 base from V and 5 bases from J, the junction contained 5 bases not matched to a gene. In germline, CDR1 is SGHNT, CDR2 YYREEE (reference sequence). The CDR3 DNA is TGTGCCAGCAGCTTGTCCGGGACAGGGGGTAACGAGCAGTACTTC. It translates to CASSLSGTGGNEQYF.

This rearrangement joins TRBV9 to TRBJ1-2, with TRBD1 identical over 8 bases. Trimming took 5 bases from V and 7 from J; bases not matched to a gene: 7. Germline assignment: CDR1 SGDLS and CDR2 YYNGEE. CDR3 size: 13 residues. The DNA of the CDR3 is TGTGCCAGCAGTGGGGGGACAGGCGGTGGCTACACCTTC. Protein: CASSGGTGGGYTF.

This clone was found a few times. V is TRBV28 and J is TRBJ1-4; no clear D. V lost 5 bases, J lost 8 bases, and 12 bases lay in between. CDR3 length: 13 amino acids. Germline loops: CDR1 MDHEN, CDR2 SYDVKM. CDR3 coding DNA: TGTGCCAGCAGTAGGGAAGGAGGGGAAAAACTGTTTTTT. Encoded protein: CASSREGGEKLFF. Full variable domain (outside the CDR3, taken from reference TRBV28 and TRBJ1-4): DVKVTQSSRYLVKRTGEKVFLECVQDMDHENMFWYRQDPGLGLRLIYFSYDVKMKEKGDIPEGYSVSREKKERFSLILESASTNQTSMYLCASSREGGEKLFFGSGTQLSVL.

The CDR3 DNA is TGTGCCAGCAGTCGAACTAGCGGGAGCCCTTACGAGCAGTACTTC. As protein: CASSRTSGSPYEQYF. The rearrangement uses TRBV27 and TRBJ2-7; 11 bases line up with TRBD2. The CDR3 extends over 15 amino acids. CDR1 and CDR2 from the germline V gene are MNHEY and SMNVEV (reference sequence). With 5 bases clipped from V and 4 bases from J, the junction kept 7 bases outside the gene matches.

This sequence joins TRBV19 and TRBJ2-3; TRBD1 matches at 10 bases. This CDR3 is 17 amino acids long. In germline, CDR1 is LNHDA, CDR2 SQIVND (reference sequence). The J segment lost 1 base and the V segment lost 5 bases, leaving 9 bases of the junction unmatched. DNA of the CDR3: TGTGCCAGTAGTTTCCGGGACAGGGGAAAGGGCACAGATACGCAGTATTTT. Amino acids: CASSFRDRGKGTDTQYF.

The chain has TRBV7-8 and TRBJ2-3; D is possibly TRBD1 (5 bases). Trimming removed 5 bases at V and 5 bases at J, with 23 bases between. CDR3 length: 17 residues. CDR1 SGHVS and CDR2 FQNEAQ come from the germline V gene. The CDR3 loop reads CASSTRRAQGLLDTQYF. Written as DNA, the CDR3 is TGTGCCAGCAGCACCCGTAGGGCGCAGGGTTTGTTAGATACGCAGTATTTT.

The genes are TRBV27 and TRBJ2-5; 7 bases agree with TRBD2. CDR1 is MNHEY and CDR2 is SMNVEV in the germline V gene (reference sequence). V trimming: 2 bases; J trimming: 9 bases; junction bases outside the gene matches: 18. This CDR3 is built from 17 residues. The CDR3 spells CASSLTRLADFPPPQYF. The CDR3 DNA reads TGTGCCAGCAGTTTAACGCGGCTAGCGGATTTCCCACCGCCCCAGTACTTC.

This clone has just a few counts. V gene TRBV6-5 combines with J gene TRBJ2-5; weak D call: TRBD1 (6 bases). The CDR3 sequence is 13 residues long. Germline V gives CDR1 MNHEY, CDR2 SVGAGI. The ends were cut back, 6 bases at V and 4 bases at J, with 12 bases in the middle. Written as DNA, the CDR3 is TGTGCCAGCAGACCCACAGGGCGAGAGACCCAGTACTTC. Its protein product is CASRPTGRETQYF.

This clone was seen a handful of times. As DNA, the CDR3 is TGCAGCGTTGAAGATCTTAAGCGGGGGACTTACAATGAGCAGTTCTTC. This gives the protein CSVEDLKRGTYNEQFF. The chain recombines TRBV29-1 with TRBJ2-1, with 8 bases matching TRBD2. Germline CDR1 SQVTM, CDR2 ANQGSEA. J lost 4 bases, V lost 0 bases, and 8 bases had no gene match. The CDR3 covers 16 residues.

The chain joins TRBV4-2 to TRBJ1-4, with a weak D call TRBD1 (6 bases). V lost 0 bases, J lost 7 bases, and 15 bases lay in between. Germline V gives CDR1 LGHNA, CDR2 YNFKEQ. The CDR3 sequence is 16 residues long. The CDR3 bases are TGTGCCAGCAGCCAAGAAGGGGGACGGAGGATTGAAAAACTGTTTTTT. As protein: CASSQEGGRRIEKLFF.

V is TRBV10-1 and J is TRBJ2-7, with 13 positions matching TRBD2. Germline V CDR1 and CDR2: WNHNN, SYGVQD (reference sequence). The CDR3 runs to 16 residues. With 5 bases clipped from V and 0 bases from J, the junction kept 4 bases outside the gene matches. CDR3 sequence (DNA): TGCGCCAGCAGTCAAGGACTAGCGGGGGCCTCCTACGAGCAGTACTTC. Translating gives CASSQGLAGASYEQYF.

The genes are TRBV28 and TRBJ2-7, with a weak D call TRBD1 (6 bases). V dropped 3 bases and J dropped 5 bases, with 14 bases sitting between them. Germline V gives CDR1 MDHEN, CDR2 SYDVKM. The CDR3 consists of 14 residues. The CDR3 sequence: CASSFFRGKDEQYF. As DNA, the CDR3 is TGTGCCAGCAGTTTTTTTAGGGGGAAGGACGAGCAGTACTTC.